This T cell receptor (beta chain) was sequenced in a study of blood T cell repertoires in COVID-19. Source study methods: Researchers report that nucleated cell counts were estimated from reference gene primer amplification. TCRdb's table, derived via immunoSEQ multiplex PCR, lists solely in-frame clones and lacks some. V and J calls and clone size come straight from that table; D and trimming were deduced from the DNA. The sample includes roughly 25,000 clones, 65% to 75% of them seen just once. The sequence was obtained from a man aged 50 to 60 with COVID-19, enrolled during active disease. Sequenced input: peripheral blood.

In DNA, the CDR3 is TGTGCCAGCAGCGAGAACAGGGGAGACTATGGCTACACCTTC. It is translated as CASSENRGDYGYTF. This sequence joins TRBV5-8 and TRBJ1-2; 7 nucleotides match TRBD1. Germline CDR1 SGHTS, CDR2 YDEGEE. This CDR3 contains 14 residues. The junction had 6 bases not matched to a gene; V was cut back by 4 bases and J by 3 bases.